The 14 T cell receptor beta chains below were found in one sample sequenced in a study of blood T cell repertoires in COVID-19. Sequencing was performed with immunoSEQ multiplex PCR; in TCRdb, only in-frame clones are kept and a portion is missing. The table lists 95,000 to 150,000 clones, over 75% of them singletons. The sequenced sample consisted of peripheral blood. The receptors here all came from a man at least 80 years old with acute or convalescent COVID-19.

CDR3 region: CASSLEVWGQGYEQYF. The CDR3 nucleotides are TGTGCCAGCAGCTTAGAGGTATGGGGACAGGGCTACGAGCAGTACTTC. The chain has TRBV7-9 and TRBJ2-7; 9 bases line up with TRBD1. The CDR3 covers 16 residues. With 1 base clipped from V and 3 bases from J, the junction kept 7 bases outside the gene matches. Germline values: CDR1 SEHNR, CDR2 FQNEAQ (reference sequence).

The rearrangement joins TRBV11-3 to TRBJ2-5, with 8 bases lining up with TRBD1. V lost 5 bases to trimming and J lost 5 bases; unmatched junction nucleotides: 4. CDR1 and CDR2 (germline): SGHNT, YENEEA. The CDR3 has 13 residues. This CDR3 reads CASSPGGLETQYF. In DNA, the CDR3 is TGTGCCAGCAGCCCAGGGGGCCTGGAGACCCAGTACTTC.

The rearrangement uses TRBV3-1 (or the pseudogene TRBV3-2) and TRBJ1-5, with a possible D match to TRBD1 (6 bases). CDR1 is LGHDT, CDR2 YNNKEL, per germline (reference sequence). V dropped 1 base and J dropped 4 bases, with 11 bases sitting between them. This CDR3 is 15 amino acids long. The CDR3 DNA reads TGTGCCAGCAGCCAAGGGACAGTAAAAAATCAGCCCCAGCATTTT. Its translation: CASSQGTVKNQPQHF.

The chain joins TRBV18 to TRBJ1-1; D possibly corresponds to TRBD1 (6 bases). Trimming removed 6 bases from V and 2 bases from J, with 16 bases in between. The length of the CDR3 is 15 residues. The germline CDR1 and CDR2 sequences are KGHSH and LQKENI. CDR3 in amino acids: CASSPLDRTNTEAFF. As DNA, the CDR3 is TGTGCCAGCTCGCCCCTCGACAGGACTAACACTGAAGCTTTCTTT.

The V and J genes are TRBV2 and TRBJ1-2; D is unclear. The CDR3 consists of 13 residues. Trimming removed 5 bases from V and 1 base from J, with 8 bases in between. The germline V gene has CDR1 SNHLY and CDR2 FYNNEI. CDR3 sequence reads: CASSPDINYGYTF. The CDR3 DNA sequence: TGTGCCAGCAGTCCAGATATTAACTATGGCTACACCTTC.

This clone was detected only once. The chain is built from TRBV11-2 and TRBJ1-4; D might be TRBD1 (5 bases). Per germline, CDR1 SGHAT and CDR2 FQNNGV. The V end lost 1 base, the J end lost 7 bases, and 19 bases lay between the germline ends. CDR3 length: 17 residues. CDR3 bases: TGTGCCAGCAGCTTAGGAGGTGGTCGGCAGGGTGGTGAAAAACTGTTTTTT. Encoded protein: CASSLGGGRQGGEKLFF.

The gene calls are TRBV10-3 and TRBJ1-2, with a weak D call TRBD1 (6 bases). The V gene's germline CDR1 is ENHRY and CDR2 SYGVKD. The germline V and J ends were trimmed by 5 bases and 3 bases, with 16 bases remaining between them. This CDR3 is 15 amino acids long. This CDR3 is CAISIYRDKDYGYTF. The CDR3 nucleotides are TGTGCCATCAGTATCTACAGGGATAAGGACTATGGCTACACCTTC.

V is TRBV7-8 and J is TRBJ1-2; TRBD1 might be the D (5 bases). The CDR3 totals 13 residues. The germline V and J ends were trimmed by 1 base and 7 bases, with 10 bases remaining between them. The V gene's germline CDR1 is SGHVS and CDR2 FQNEAQ. The chain's CDR3 is CASSLGGGGGYTF. CDR3 bases: TGTGCCAGCAGCTTAGGGGGGGGAGGTGGCTACACCTTC.

This rearrangement joins TRBV12-3 or TRBV12-4 to TRBJ1-1, with a possible D match to TRBD1 (5 bases). The germline V and J ends were trimmed by 7 bases and 1 base, with 10 bases remaining between them. The CDR3 consists of 13 residues. In nucleotides, the CDR3 is TGTGCCAGCATCCTGACAGAGAACACTGAAGCTTTCTTT. This gives the protein CASILTENTEAFF.

The CDR3 DNA reads TGTGCCAGCAGTTACGGCGGCGGAGAGAACAATGAGCAGTTCTTC. It yields the protein CASSYGGGENNEQFF. V and J are TRBV6-2 or TRBV6-3 and TRBJ2-1, with D uncertain. Germline CDR1 MNHEY, CDR2 SVGEGT. CDR3 size: 15 residues. With 2 bases removed from V and 5 bases from J, the gap between germline ends came to 13 bases.

This chain links TRBV7-3 with TRBJ2-1; 8 positions match TRBD1. CDR3 length: 19 residues. Looked up from germline, CDR1 is SGHTA and CDR2 is FQGTGA. Trimming at V came to 1 base and at J to 4 bases, leaving 15 bases not matched to a gene. CDR3 sequence (DNA): TGTGCCAGCAGCTTAAGGGCAGGGGGCGCCATCACCACTTACAATGAGCAGTTCTTC. Its protein product is CASSLRAGGAITTYNEQFF.

This chain joins TRBV6-6 and TRBJ1-1; D is unclear. The CDR3 totals 14 residues. Germline V gene sequence: CDR1 MNHNY, CDR2 SVGAGI (reference sequence). V was shortened by 2 bases and J by 4 bases, with 11 bases between the two germline ends. Here the CDR3 reads CASSYVAGSTEAFF. The CDR3 DNA sequence: TGTGCCAGCAGTTACGTTGCGGGGAGCACTGAAGCTTTCTTT.

The chain has TRBV30 and TRBJ2-3; maybe TRBD2 (5 bases). CDR3 length equals 12 residues. Looked up from germline, CDR1 is GTSNPN and CDR2 is SVGIG (reference sequence). V lost 4 bases, J lost 3 bases, and 8 bases lay in between. DNA for the CDR3: TGTGCCTGGACCCGCGGGACAGATACGCAGTATTTT. This sequence encodes CAWTRGTDTQYF.

This clone was detected a few times. CDR3 sequence (DNA): TGTGCCAGCAGCTTGGAACAGTGGGCCGATAATGAAAAACTGTTTTTT. This sequence encodes CASSLEQWADNEKLFF. This chain uses TRBV5-6 with TRBJ1-4, with D unclear. Trimming cost V 0 bases and J 4 bases, with 13 bases left between them. The CDR3 spans 16 residues. Germline CDR1 SGHDT, CDR2 YYEEEE. Complete variable domain (other parts from reference TRBV5-6 and TRBJ1-4): DAGVTQSPTHLIKTRGQQVTLRCSPKSGHDTVSWYQQALGQGPQFIFQYYEEEERQRGNFPDRFSGHQFPNYSSELNVNALLLGDSALYLCASSLEQWADNEKLFFGSGTQLSVL.